A single sample is the source of the 23 T cell receptor beta chains below, sequenced in a study of CD8 T cells in Susac syndrome. Random hexamers served to reverse transcribe roughly 0.45 to 1 ug RNA. TCRdb ran MiXCR on the immunoSEQ multiplex PCR reads and lists one entry per CDR3 protein. The table lists some 150,000 distinct CDR3 sequences, approximately 95% of them singletons. Sequencing was done on a sample of CD4+ T cells from PBMCs. These TCRs come from a human donor with Susac syndrome.

This rearrangement joins TRBV6-5 to TRBJ2-5; possibly TRBD1 for D (6 bases). Germline V gene sequence: CDR1 MNHEY, CDR2 SVGAGI. The V end lost 8 bases, the J end lost 4 bases, and 17 bases lay between the germline ends. The CDR3 is made up of 14 amino acids. The CDR3 DNA sequence: TGTGCCAGCGCCCCAGGGCAGGGGCGAGAGACCCAGTACTTC. This codes for CASAPGQGRETQYF.

This chain links TRBV20-1 with TRBJ2-7; 8 bases agree with TRBD1. V was pared by 1 base and J by 0 bases, with 8 bases of the junction left unmatched. This CDR3 has 16 amino acids. CDR1 DFQATT and CDR2 SNEGSKA come from the germline V gene (reference sequence). CDR3 bases: TGCAGTGCTAGAGGTTTAGGGACAGGAGACTCCTACGAGCAGTACTTC. The encoded protein is CSARGLGTGDSYEQYF.

The J gene is TRBJ1-1, the V gene TRBV30; tentative D call: TRBD1 (5 bases). V lost 2 bases, J lost 4 bases, and 11 bases lay in between. The CDR3 has 13 residues. The germline V gene has CDR1 GTSNPN and CDR2 SVGIG (reference sequence). As DNA, the CDR3 is TGTGCCTGGAGTCGCGGGGGGAGCACTGAAGCTTTCTTT. Translated, it gives CAWSRGGSTEAFF.

This rearrangement joins TRBV5-4 to TRBJ2-7; D is undetermined. V shed 4 bases and J shed 1 base, with 12 bases lying between them. Germline V gene sequence: CDR1 SGHNT, CDR2 YYREEE (reference sequence). This CDR3 region has 14 residues. The CDR3 nucleotides read TGTGCCAGCAGCCTCGACACGAAATCCTACGAGCAGTACTTC. Translating it yields CASSLDTKSYEQYF.

This chain connects TRBV14 to TRBJ2-1; D gene uncertain. V shed 2 bases and J shed 11 bases, with 13 bases lying between them. This CDR3 is 13 amino acids long. Germline loops: CDR1 SGHDN, CDR2 FVKESK. Here the CDR3 DNA reads TGTGCCAGCAGCCAAAGCGATAAAGGGAAGCAGTTCTTC. It specifies CASSQSDKGKQFF.

The rearrangement joins TRBV29-1 to TRBJ1-2, with 9 bases matching TRBD1. The germline V gene has CDR1 SQVTM and CDR2 ANQGSEA. The V and J ends lost 7 bases and 6 bases, in that order; junction bases with no gene match: 12. The CDR3 sequence is 14 residues long. The CDR3 nucleotides are TGCAGCGCCGCGCACAGGGGGCGTGCTAATGGCTACACCTTC. Translating it yields CSAAHRGRANGYTF. Complete variable domain (other parts from reference TRBV29-1 and TRBJ1-2): SAVISQKPSRDICQRGTSLTIQCQVDSQVTMMFWYRQQPGQSLTLIATANQGSEATYESGFVIDKFPISRPNLTFSTLTVSNMSPEDSSIYLCSAAHRGRANGYTFGSGTRLTVV.

This chain connects TRBV29-1 to TRBJ1-1, with 8 bases lining up with TRBD1. Trimming cost V 6 bases and J 1 base; bases outside gene matches: 7. The germline V gene has CDR1 SQVTM and CDR2 ANQGSEA. The CDR3 length is 14 residues. CDR3 sequence: CSVDRTGWNTEAFF. DNA for the CDR3: TGCAGCGTGGACAGGACAGGGTGGAACACTGAAGCTTTCTTT.

This CDR3 is CATSRDVIMNTEAFF. The CDR3 DNA reads TGTGCCACCAGCAGAGATGTGATAATGAACACTGAAGCTTTCTTT. The chain employs TRBV15 and TRBJ1-1; D gene ambiguous. V shed 0 bases and J shed 0 bases, with 8 bases lying between them. Looked up from germline, CDR1 is LNHNV and CDR2 is YYDKDF (reference sequence). This CDR3 has 15 amino acids.

The rearrangement links TRBV18 to TRBJ1-5; the D gene is possibly TRBD1 (5 bases). The CDR3 loop spans 15 amino acids. V shed 3 bases and J shed 4 bases, with 13 bases lying between them. CDR1 and CDR2 (germline): KGHSH, LQKENI. This CDR3 reads CASSPGGLWNQPQHF. The CDR3 DNA follows: TGTGCCAGCTCACCGGGGGGGTTGTGGAATCAGCCCCAGCATTTT.

J is TRBJ1-1 and V is TRBV5-1; D may be TRBD1 (5 bases). Trimming removed 2 bases from V and 3 bases from J, with 11 bases in between. The V gene's germline CDR1 is SGHRS and CDR2 YFSETQ. This CDR3 spans 14 amino acids. CDR3 in amino acids: CASSFVLGDTEAFF. In nucleotides, the CDR3 is TGCGCCAGCAGCTTCGTATTGGGGGACACTGAAGCTTTCTTT.

The J gene is TRBJ2-3, the V gene TRBV20-1; no reliable D call. The CDR3 runs 14 residues. The V gene lost 3 bases and the J gene lost 4 bases, with 14 bases spanning the gap. The germline CDR1 and CDR2 sequences are DFQATT and SNEGSKA (reference sequence). The CDR3 DNA follows: TGCAGTGCTAGTTCCACGATTGTCGCAGATACGCAGTATTTT. Translating it yields CSASSTIVADTQYF.

This clonotype was seen just once. The V gene is TRBV28, the J gene TRBJ1-2; 10 bases map to TRBD1. Germline V lookup: CDR1 MDHEN, CDR2 SYDVKM. This CDR3 has 15 amino acids. The V segment lost 7 bases and the J segment 7 bases; nucleotides outside the gene matches: 12. The chain's CDR3 is CASTLGGQGFAGYTF. The DNA for the CDR3 is TGTGCCAGCACCCTAGGGGGACAGGGGTTCGCTGGCTACACCTTC.

This chain joins TRBV6-5 and TRBJ2-3; 8 nucleotides align to TRBD2. With V trimmed by 11 bases and J by 4 bases, 8 bases remained unmatched. The CDR3 runs 13 residues. The germline V gene encodes CDR1 MNHEY and CDR2 SVGAGI. The CDR3 nucleotides are TGTGCCTCCCGGGAGGGCCACCCAGATACGCAGTATTTT. Protein sequence: CASREGHPDTQYF.

This chain links TRBV4-1 with TRBJ1-1; the D gene is possibly TRBD1 (5 bases). Germline lookup yields CDR1 MGHRA and CDR2 YSYEKL. The CDR3 loop spans 14 amino acids. V was clipped by 4 bases and J by 0 bases, with 9 bases between them. CDR3 amino acids: CASSPGTVNTEAFF. CDR3 DNA sequence: TGCGCCAGCAGCCCCGGGACGGTGAACACTGAAGCTTTCTTT.

The J gene is TRBJ2-7, the V gene TRBV5-5, with D uncertain. Trimming left V 1 base short and J 7 bases short, with 15 bases between. CDR1 and CDR2 from the germline V gene are SGHKS and YYEKEE (reference sequence). The CDR3 contains 14 residues. Written as DNA, the CDR3 is TGTGCCAGCAGCTTGATCCCAGGTTCTAGTGAGCAGTACTTC. Protein: CASSLIPGSSEQYF. The whole variable domain, filled in from reference TRBV5-5 and TRBJ2-7, reads DAGVTQSPTHLIKTRGQQVTLRCSPISGHKSVSWYQQVLGQGPQFIFQYYEKEERGRGNFPDRFSARQFPNYSSELNVNALLLGDSALYLCASSLIPGSSEQYFGPGTRLTVT.

In DNA form, the CDR3 reads TGCAGCGGCCGGACCGTTTTGGCTAGCACAGATACGCAGTATTTT. This gives the protein CSGRTVLASTDTQYF. The chain combines TRBV29-1 with TRBJ2-3; D is undetermined. Germline CDR1 reads SQVTM; CDR2 reads ANQGSEA. This CDR3 spans 15 amino acids. V lost 7 bases and J lost 0, with 17 bases in between.

This chain joins TRBV5-1 and TRBJ1-2; 7 positions agree with TRBD1. J was trimmed by 1 base and V by 5 bases; bases with no gene match: 5. Per the germline V gene, CDR1 is SGHRS and CDR2 is YFSETQ. The CDR3 sequence is 14 residues long. In nucleotides, the CDR3 is TGCGCCAGCAGTTGGGGACAGATTAACTATGGCTACACCTTC. This codes for CASSWGQINYGYTF.

The chain joins TRBV5-8 to TRBJ1-6, with 9 bases fitting TRBD1. This CDR3 has 15 amino acids. Trimming at V came to 2 bases and at J to 7 bases, leaving 4 bases not matched to a gene. Germline V CDR1 and CDR2: SGHTS, YDEGEE. The CDR3 loop reads CASSLQGARNSPLHF. The CDR3 DNA follows: TGTGCCAGCAGCTTACAGGGGGCGAGGAATTCACCCCTCCACTTT.

J is TRBJ1-1 and V is TRBV30; D unclear. There are 12 residues in the CDR3. Deletions cut 5 bases from V and 4 bases from J, with 11 bases between. The germline CDR1 and CDR2 sequences are GTSNPN and SVGIG (reference sequence). The DNA of the CDR3 is TGTGCCTGGGAGGCAGGCCCCACTGAAGCTTTCTTT. It is translated as CAWEAGPTEAFF.

The chain joins TRBV30 to TRBJ2-1, with 7 bases lining up with TRBD1. Germline trimming cut 3 bases from V and 6 bases from J; bases unmatched to any gene: 11. The length of the CDR3 is 15 residues. CDR1 GTSNPN and CDR2 SVGIG come from the germline V gene (reference sequence). The CDR3 loop is CAWSRGDRAPNEQFF. As DNA, the CDR3 is TGTGCCTGGAGCCGTGGGGACAGAGCCCCCAATGAGCAGTTCTTC. Together with reference TRBV30 and TRBJ2-1, the CDR3 gives the full variable domain: SQTIHQWPATLVQPVGSPLSLECTVEGTSNPNLYWYRQAAGRGLQLLFYSVGIGQISSEVPQNLSASRPQDRQFILSSKKLLLSDSGFYLCAWSRGDRAPNEQFFGPGTRLTVL.

The CDR3 loop reads CASSRQGVSYEQYF. CDR3 DNA sequence: TGTGCCAGCAGCCGACAGGGGGTCTCCTACGAGCAGTACTTC. The J gene is TRBJ2-7, the V gene TRBV13; 9 bases line up with TRBD1. J gave up 0 bases and V 5 bases, and 2 bases lay outside the gene matches. CDR3 length: 14 residues. Germline V gene lookup returns CDR1 PRHDT and CDR2 FYEKMQ (reference sequence).

For this clonotype: As the CDR3 is not closed by the conserved phenylalanine or tryptophan, this likely results from a read error. The gene calls are TRBV30 and TRBJ1-1, with D uncertain. Per germline, CDR1 GTSNPN and CDR2 SVGIG (reference sequence). The CDR3 extends over 11 amino acids. With 4 bases removed from V and 6 bases from J, the gap between germline ends came to 9 bases. DNA of the CDR3: TGTGCCTGGACTCGCAGTTCTGAAGCTTTCTGT. Translated: CAWTRSSEAFC.

V is TRBV15 and J is TRBJ2-5; maybe TRBD1 (6 bases). V lost 3 bases, J lost 5 bases, and 16 bases lay in between. Germline CDR1 reads LNHNV; CDR2 reads YYDKDF (reference sequence). The CDR3 has 15 residues. The DNA of the CDR3 is TGTGCCACCAGCAGGCCCGGCAGGGGAGCTGAGACCCAGTACTTC. Amino acids: CATSRPGRGAETQYF.